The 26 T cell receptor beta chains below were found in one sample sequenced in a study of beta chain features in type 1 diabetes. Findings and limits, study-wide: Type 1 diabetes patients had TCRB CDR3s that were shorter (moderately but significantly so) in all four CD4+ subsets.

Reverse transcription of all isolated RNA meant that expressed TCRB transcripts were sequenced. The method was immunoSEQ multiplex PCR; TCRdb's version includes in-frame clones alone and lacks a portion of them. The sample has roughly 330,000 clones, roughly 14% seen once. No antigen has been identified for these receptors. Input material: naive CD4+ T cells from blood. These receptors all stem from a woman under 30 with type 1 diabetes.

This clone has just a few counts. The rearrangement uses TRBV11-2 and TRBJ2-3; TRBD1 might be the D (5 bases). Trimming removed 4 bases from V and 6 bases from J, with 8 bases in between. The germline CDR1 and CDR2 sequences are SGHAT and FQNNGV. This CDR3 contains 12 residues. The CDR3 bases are TGTGCCAGCAGCTCCCAGGGCGATACGCAGTATTTT. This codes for CASSSQGDTQYF.

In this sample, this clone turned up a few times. This CDR3 reads CASSQDQSGSPLSYEQYV. CDR3 DNA sequence: TGCGCCAGCAGCCAAGATCAGTCGGGGAGCCCTCTTTCCTACGAGCAGTACGTC. The chain links TRBV4-1 to TRBJ2-7; a weak D match, TRBD2 (5 bases). The CDR3 totals 18 residues. The V gene lost 0 bases and the J gene lost 1 base, with 19 bases spanning the gap. Germline V gives CDR1 MGHRA, CDR2 YSYEKL.

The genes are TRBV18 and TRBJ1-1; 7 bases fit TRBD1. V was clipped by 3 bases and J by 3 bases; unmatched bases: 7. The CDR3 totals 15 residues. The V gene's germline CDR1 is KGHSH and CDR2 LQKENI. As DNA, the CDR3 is TGTGCCAGCTCACCGAGGGGGCGTGGGGACACTGAAGCTTTCTTT. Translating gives CASSPRGRGDTEAFF.

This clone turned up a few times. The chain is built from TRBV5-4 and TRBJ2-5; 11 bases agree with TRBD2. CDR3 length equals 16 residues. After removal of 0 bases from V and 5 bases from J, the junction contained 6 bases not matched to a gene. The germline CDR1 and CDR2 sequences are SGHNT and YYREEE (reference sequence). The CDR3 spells CASSLDVAGGRETQYF. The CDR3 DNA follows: TGTGCCAGCAGCTTGGATGTAGCGGGAGGGCGGGAGACCCAGTACTTC.

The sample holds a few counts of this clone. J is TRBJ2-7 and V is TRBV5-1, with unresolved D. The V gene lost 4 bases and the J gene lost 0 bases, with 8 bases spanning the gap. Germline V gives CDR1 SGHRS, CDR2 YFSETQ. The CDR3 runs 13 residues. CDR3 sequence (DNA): TGCGCCAGCAGCACCGCGGACTCCTACGAGCAGTACTTC. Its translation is CASSTADSYEQYF.

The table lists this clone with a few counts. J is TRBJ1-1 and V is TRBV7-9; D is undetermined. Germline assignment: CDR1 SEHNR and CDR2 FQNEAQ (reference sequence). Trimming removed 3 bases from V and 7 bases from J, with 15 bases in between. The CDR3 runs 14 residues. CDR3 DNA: TGTGCCAGCAGCTTCGCGGAAGCCACGTTTGAAGCTTTCTTT. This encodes CASSFAEATFEAFF.

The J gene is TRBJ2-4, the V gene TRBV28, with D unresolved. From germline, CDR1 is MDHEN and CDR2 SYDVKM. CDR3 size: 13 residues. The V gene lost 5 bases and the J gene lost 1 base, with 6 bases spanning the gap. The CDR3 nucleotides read TGTGCCAGCAGTCCCGGGGCCAAAAACATTCAGTACTTC. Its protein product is CASSPGAKNIQYF.

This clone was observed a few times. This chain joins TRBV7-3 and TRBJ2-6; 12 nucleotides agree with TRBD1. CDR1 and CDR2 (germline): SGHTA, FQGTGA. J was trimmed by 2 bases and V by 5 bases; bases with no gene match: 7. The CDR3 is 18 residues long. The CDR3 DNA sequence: TGTGCCAGCAGCCGTTCGGGACAGGGGGCGGCTGGGGCCAACGTCCTGACTTTC. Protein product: CASSRSGQGAAGANVLTF.

Here the CDR3 DNA reads TGCGCCAGCAGCTTAGGGGGCAGGGACACTGAAGCTTTCTTT. Translated: CASSLGGRDTEAFF. The genes are TRBV5-1 and TRBJ1-1; 7 nucleotides align to TRBD1. The CDR3 loop spans 14 amino acids. Germline V gene lookup returns CDR1 SGHRS and CDR2 YFSETQ. Trimming removed 2 bases from V and 3 bases from J; junction bases left unmatched: 4.

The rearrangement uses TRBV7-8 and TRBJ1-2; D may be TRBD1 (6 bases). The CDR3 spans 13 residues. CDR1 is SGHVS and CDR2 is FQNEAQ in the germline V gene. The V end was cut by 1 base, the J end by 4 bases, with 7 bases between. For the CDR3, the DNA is TGTGCCAGCAGCTTAGTACAGGGCTATGGCTACACCTTC. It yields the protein CASSLVQGYGYTF.

DNA for the CDR3: TGTGCCAGCAGGTTAGACTATTACAATGAGCAGTTCTTC. This translates into CASRLDYYNEQFF. The rearrangement joins TRBV27 to TRBJ2-1, with D possibly being TRBD2 (5 bases). The germline V and J ends were trimmed by 6 bases and 4 bases, with 10 bases remaining between them. CDR1 and CDR2 (germline): MNHEY, SMNVEV (reference sequence). This CDR3 is 13 amino acids long.

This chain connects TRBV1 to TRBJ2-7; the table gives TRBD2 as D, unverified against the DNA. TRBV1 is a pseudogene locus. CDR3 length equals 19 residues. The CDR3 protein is CTSSQDRGGGLAGPYEQYV. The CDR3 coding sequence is TGCACCAGCAGCCAAGATCGTGGCGGGGGACTAGCGGGCCCCTACGAGCAGTACGTC.

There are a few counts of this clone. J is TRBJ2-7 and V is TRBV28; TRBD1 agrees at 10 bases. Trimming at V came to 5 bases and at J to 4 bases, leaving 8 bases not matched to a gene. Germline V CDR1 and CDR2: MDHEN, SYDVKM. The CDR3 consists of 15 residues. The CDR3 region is CASSPADRGPYEQYF. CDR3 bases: TGTGCCAGCAGTCCCGCCGACAGGGGGCCGTACGAGCAGTACTTC.

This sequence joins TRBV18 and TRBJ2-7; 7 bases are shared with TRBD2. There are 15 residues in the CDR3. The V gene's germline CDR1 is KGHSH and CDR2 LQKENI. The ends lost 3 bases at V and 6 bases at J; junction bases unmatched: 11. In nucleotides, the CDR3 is TGTGCCAGCTCACCCACTAGCGAGGCTAAGGGCGAGCAGTACTTC. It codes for CASSPTSEAKGEQYF.

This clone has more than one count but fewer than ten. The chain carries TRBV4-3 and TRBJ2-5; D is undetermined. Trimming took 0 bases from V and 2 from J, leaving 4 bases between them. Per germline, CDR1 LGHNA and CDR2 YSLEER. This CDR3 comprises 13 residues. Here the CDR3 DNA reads TGCGCCAGCAGCCAAGATAGTCAAGAGACCCAGTACTTC. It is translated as CASSQDSQETQYF.

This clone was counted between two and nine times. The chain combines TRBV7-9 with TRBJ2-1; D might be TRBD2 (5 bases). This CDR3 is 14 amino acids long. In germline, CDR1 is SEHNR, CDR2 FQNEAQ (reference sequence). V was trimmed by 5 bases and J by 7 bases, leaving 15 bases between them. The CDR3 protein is CASSPRERWNEQFF. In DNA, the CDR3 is TGTGCCAGCAGCCCCCGGGAAAGATGGAATGAGCAGTTCTTC. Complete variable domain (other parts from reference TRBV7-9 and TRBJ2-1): DTGVSQNPRHKITKRGQNVTFRCDPISEHNRLYWYRQTLGQGPEFLTYFQNEAQLEKSRLLSDRFSAERPKGSFSTLEIQRTEQGDSAMYLCASSPRERWNEQFFGPGTRLTVL.

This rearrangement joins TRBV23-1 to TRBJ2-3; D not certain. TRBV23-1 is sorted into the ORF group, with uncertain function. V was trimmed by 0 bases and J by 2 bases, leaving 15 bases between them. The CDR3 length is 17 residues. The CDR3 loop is CASSQSRQASYTDTQYF. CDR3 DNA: TGCGCCAGCAGTCAATCGAGGCAAGCTTCGTACACAGATACGCAGTATTTT.

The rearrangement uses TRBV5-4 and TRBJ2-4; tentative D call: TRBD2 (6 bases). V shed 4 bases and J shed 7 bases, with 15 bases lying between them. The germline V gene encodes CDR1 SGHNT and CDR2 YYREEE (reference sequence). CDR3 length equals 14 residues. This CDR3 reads CASSPGLPGNIQYF. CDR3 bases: TGTGCCAGCAGCCCGGGACTTCCCGGTAACATTCAGTACTTC.

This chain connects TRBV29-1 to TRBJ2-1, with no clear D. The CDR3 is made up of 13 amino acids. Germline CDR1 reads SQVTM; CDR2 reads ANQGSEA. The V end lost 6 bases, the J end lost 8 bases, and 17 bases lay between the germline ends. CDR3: CSVDGQAVYEQFF. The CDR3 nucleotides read TGCAGCGTGGATGGGCAGGCTGTATATGAGCAGTTCTTC.

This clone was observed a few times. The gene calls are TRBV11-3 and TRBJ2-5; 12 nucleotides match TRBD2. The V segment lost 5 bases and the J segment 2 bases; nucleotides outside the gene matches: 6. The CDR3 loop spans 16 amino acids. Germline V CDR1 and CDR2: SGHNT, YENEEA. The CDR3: CASSHGLAGIQETQYF. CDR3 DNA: TGTGCCAGCAGCCATGGACTAGCGGGGATACAAGAGACCCAGTACTTC. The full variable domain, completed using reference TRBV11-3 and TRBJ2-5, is EAGVVQSPRYKIIEKKQPVAFWCNPISGHNTLYWYLQNLGQGPELLIRYENEEAVDDSQLPKDRFSAERLKGVDSTLKIQPAELGDSAVYLCASSHGLAGIQETQYFGPGTRLLVL.

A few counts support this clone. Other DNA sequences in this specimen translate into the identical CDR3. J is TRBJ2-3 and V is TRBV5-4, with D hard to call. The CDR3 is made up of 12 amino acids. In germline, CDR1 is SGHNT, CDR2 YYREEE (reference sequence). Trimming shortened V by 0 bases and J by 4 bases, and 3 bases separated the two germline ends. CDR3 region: CASSLVADTQYF. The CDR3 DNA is TGTGCCAGCAGCTTGGTAGCAGATACGCAGTATTTT.

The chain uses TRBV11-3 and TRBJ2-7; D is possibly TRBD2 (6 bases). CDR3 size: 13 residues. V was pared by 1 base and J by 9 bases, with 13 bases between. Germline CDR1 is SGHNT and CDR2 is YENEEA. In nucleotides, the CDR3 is TGTGCCAGCAGCTTAGGGGGGGATTCATGGCAGTACTTC. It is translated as CASSLGGDSWQYF.

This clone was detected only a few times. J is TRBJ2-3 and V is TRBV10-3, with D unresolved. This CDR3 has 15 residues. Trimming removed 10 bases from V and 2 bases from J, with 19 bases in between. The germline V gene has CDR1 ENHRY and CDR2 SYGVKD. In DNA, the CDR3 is TGTGCCAGCACCCGGCAGAAGGCGGTCACAGATACGCAGTATTTT. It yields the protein CASTRQKAVTDTQYF.

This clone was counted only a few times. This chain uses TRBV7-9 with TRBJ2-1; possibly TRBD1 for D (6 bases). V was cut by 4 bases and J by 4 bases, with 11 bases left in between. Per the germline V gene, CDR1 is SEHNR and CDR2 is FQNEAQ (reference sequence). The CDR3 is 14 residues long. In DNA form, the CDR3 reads TGTGCCAGCAGCTCCGGGACACTATACAATGAGCAGTTCTTC. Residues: CASSSGTLYNEQFF.

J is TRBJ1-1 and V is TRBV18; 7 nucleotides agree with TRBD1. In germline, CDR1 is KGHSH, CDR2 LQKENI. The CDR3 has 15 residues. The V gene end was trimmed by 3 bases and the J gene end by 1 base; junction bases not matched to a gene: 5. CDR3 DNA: TGTGCCAGCTCACCCCGGGGGACAGCGAACACTGAAGCTTTCTTT. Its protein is CASSPRGTANTEAFF.

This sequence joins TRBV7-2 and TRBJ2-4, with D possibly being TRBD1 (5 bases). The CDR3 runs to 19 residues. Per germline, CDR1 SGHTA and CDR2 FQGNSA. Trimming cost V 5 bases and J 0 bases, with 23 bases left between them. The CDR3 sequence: CASSPLPRTTALAKNIQYF. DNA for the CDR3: TGTGCCAGCAGCCCCCTTCCTCGGACGACAGCACTAGCCAAAAACATTCAGTACTTC.